A selection of T cell receptor beta chains follows, all from one sample in a study of T-cell memory formation after mild COVID-19. TCRdb re-derived calls from the 5' RACE reads in MiXCR, one entry per CDR3 protein. The sample lists around 310,000 distinct CDR3 sequences, more than 13% occurring once. Source material: PBMCs or a T cell subset sorted from them (not recorded which). These receptor sequences come from a man aged 18 to 35 who had mild COVID-19 (a few samples of this study predate the infection). Cell type and time point are not known. CDR3s include the opening cysteine and the closing phenylalanine or tryptophan. Fields, in order: J gene, clone size, V gene, D gene, CDR3 protein, CDR3 DNA. The D gene is left open where the match is weak. Part of the rows lack a size; the others show once, few, many or a class for expanded clones.

TRBJ2-3 | few | TRBV27 | TRBD2 | CASSQRGGFTDTQYF | TGTGCCAGCAGCCAGCGGGGGGGCTTCACAGATACGCAGTATTTT
TRBJ1-2 | many | TRBV7-9 | . | CASSAYSYGYTF | TGTGCCAGCAGCGCGTACAGCTATGGCTACACCTTC
TRBJ1-1 | . | TRBV29-1 | . | CSVWTGVNTEAFF | TGCAGCGTTTGGACGGGAGTGAACACTGAAGCTTTCTTT
TRBJ2-1 | . | TRBV7-6 | TRBD2 | CASSTRTSGYNEQFF | TGTGCCAGCAGCACCCGGACTAGCGGATACAATGAGCAGTTCTTC
TRBJ1-4 | few | TRBV7-2 | . | CASSLLINEKLFF | TGTGCCAGCAGCTTATTAATCAATGAAAAACTGTTTTTT
TRBJ1-1 | few | TRBV7-6 | . | CASSLGTSPNTEAFF | TGTGCCAGCAGCTTGGGAACAAGCCCGAACACTGAAGCTTTCTTT
TRBJ2-7 | few | TRBV4-2 | . | CASSQIGGAGTYEQYF | TGTGCCAGCAGCCAGATAGGGGGGGCGGGGACCTACGAGCAGTACTTC
TRBJ2-3 | few | TRBV7-2 | . | CASSTFGRGTDTQYF | TGTGCCAGCAGCACCTTCGGCAGGGGCACAGATACGCAGTATTTT
TRBJ1-1 | many | TRBV7-3 | . | CASSLSANTEAFF | TGTGCCAGCAGCTTATCAGCGAACACTGAAGCTTTCTTT
TRBJ1-1 | many | TRBV20-1 | . | CSATGTVDTEAFF | TGCAGTGCTACCGGGACGGTGGACACTGAAGCTTTCTTT
TRBJ1-2 | . | TRBV5-1 | . | CASSLAPRAGYGYTF | TGCGCCAGCAGCTTGGCCCCGAGGGCTGGCTATGGCTACACCTTC
TRBJ2-1 | . | TRBV2 | . | CASREYQPYNEQFF | TGTGCCAGCAGGGAATACCAGCCTTACAATGAGCAGTTCTTC
TRBJ2-4 | . | TRBV6-5 | . | CASSYSPNWGENIQYF | TGTGCCAGCAGTTACTCCCCCAACTGGGGGGAAAACATTCAGTACTTC
TRBJ2-7 | few | TRBV6-5 | . | CASSPNPYEQYF | TGTGCCAGCAGTCCCAACCCCTACGAGCAGTACTTC
TRBJ1-5 | . | TRBV2 | . | CASSEALLRRREPQHF | TGTGCCAGCAGTGAAGCGCTTCTGCGGAGGAGGGAGCCCCAGCATTTT
TRBJ2-5 | few | TRBV7-6 | . | CASSREMALGETQYF | TGTGCCAGCAGCCGGGAGATGGCCTTGGGGGAGACCCAGTACTTC
TRBJ2-3 | . | TRBV11-2 | TRBD2 | CASSLEIAGGKTTQYF | TGTGCCAGCAGCTTAGAGATAGCGGGGGGAAAGACTACGCAGTATTTT
TRBJ1-2 | . | TRBV4-1 | . | CASSPTLGGVNGYTF | TGCGCCAGCAGCCCCACCTTGGGGGGCGTGAATGGCTACACCTTC
TRBJ2-5 | many | TRBV5-1 | . | CASSLQGQETQYF | TGCGCCAGCAGCTTGCAGGGGCAAGAGACCCAGTACTTC
TRBJ2-3 | few | TRBV19 | TRBD2 | CASNEGRDPTDTQYF | TGTGCCAGTAACGAGGGGAGGGACCCAACAGATACGCAGTATTTT
TRBJ2-7 | many | TRBV4-1 | . | CASSQDRGYEQYF | TGCGCCAGCAGCCAAGATCGGGGGTACGAGCAGTACTTC
TRBJ1-1 | . | TRBV29-1 | . | CSVRQGRDTAFF | TGCAGCGTTCGTCAGGGAAGAGATACAGCTTTCTTT
TRBJ2-5 | many | TRBV7-7 | . | CASSAGQKETQYF | TGTGCTAGCAGCGCGGGACAGAAGGAGACCCAGTACTTC
TRBJ2-5 | few | TRBV7-8 | TRBD2 | CASSPGLAGGGFGETQYF | TGTGCCAGCAGCCCGGGACTAGCGGGGGGTGGTTTCGGAGAGACCCAGTACTTC
TRBJ2-4 | few | TRBV15 | TRBD2 | CATSIPGGSLAKNIQYF | TGTGCCACCAGCATCCCCGGGGGGAGTCTAGCCAAAAACATTCAGTACTTC
TRBJ1-2 | . | TRBV7-9 | . | CASSLTYYGYTF | TGTGCCAGCAGCTTAACCTACTATGGCTACACCTTC
TRBJ1-5 | . | TRBV6-5 | TRBD1 | CASSYLSGTGDQPQHF | TGTGCCAGCAGTTACCTCTCCGGGACAGGGGATCAGCCCCAGCATTTT
TRBJ2-3 | once | TRBV10-3 | . | CAIRTTEPGTDTQYF | TGTGCCATCAGGACGACAGAGCCAGGCACAGATACGCAGTATTTT
TRBJ1-1 | many | TRBV29-1 | . | CSVGDTEAFF | TGCAGCGTTGGTGACACTGAAGCTTTCTTT
TRBJ2-1 | . | TRBV6-5 | TRBD2 | CASSYKRGGHEQFF | TGTGCCAGCAGTTACAAGCGGGGAGGGCATGAGCAGTTCTTC
TRBJ1-2 | . | TRBV5-6 | . | CASSLTRGSYGYTF | TGTGCCAGCAGCTTAACACGGGGGAGCTATGGCTACACCTTC
TRBJ2-2 | . | TRBV10-3 | . | CAISEFLAEDTGELFF | TGTGCCATCAGTGAGTTCTTAGCGGAGGACACCGGGGAGCTGTTTTTT
TRBJ1-2 | few | TRBV7-9 | . | CASSLREQYGYTF | TGTGCCAGCAGCTTGCGGGAGCAATATGGCTACACCTTC
TRBJ2-2 | many | TRBV12-3/TRBV12-4 | . | CASSLGAGQNTGELFF | TGTGCCAGCAGTTTAGGGGCAGGCCAAAACACCGGGGAGCTGTTTTTT
TRBJ1-1 | few | TRBV15 | . | CATSRDSEAFF | TGTGCCACCAGCAGAGATTCTGAAGCTTTCTTT
TRBJ2-7 | few | TRBV5-1 | TRBD2 | CASSLLAGDSYEQYF | TGCGCCAGCAGCTTACTAGCGGGGGATTCCTACGAGCAGTACTTC
TRBJ2-7 | few | TRBV29-1 | TRBD1 | CSGGQGNEQYF | TGCAGCGGTGGACAGGGCAACGAGCAGTACTTC